These 26 T cell receptor beta chains share one sample of origin, sequenced in a study of shared clonotypes between healthy human individuals. TCRdb's table, derived via immunoSEQ multiplex PCR, lists solely in-frame clones and lacks some. The sample records more than 1,200,000 clones, around 98.5% being singletons. Sequencing was done on a sample of naive CD4+ T cells sorted from blood. Subset noted: CD45RA+ positively selected. The receptors here all came from a man aged 25-45 years in good health.

The chain employs TRBV6-5 and TRBJ2-2, with TRBD1 matching over 8 bases. The CDR3 totals 13 residues. Trimming cost V 6 bases and J 6 bases; bases outside gene matches: 3. CDR1 MNHEY and CDR2 SVGAGI come from the germline V gene. The CDR3 sequence: CASRRQGSGELFF. CDR3 sequence (DNA): TGTGCCAGCAGACGACAGGGGTCCGGGGAGCTGTTTTTT.

This clone was seen once. Other DNA variants within this sample encode the same CDR3. V usage is TRBV2 and J usage is TRBJ1-2; D not certain. The germline V gene has CDR1 SNHLY and CDR2 FYNNEI. The V end lost 3 bases, the J end lost 5 bases, and 4 bases lay between the germline ends. This CDR3 has 11 amino acids. The CDR3 spells CASSDPYGYTF. The DNA for the CDR3 is TGTGCCAGCAGTGACCCATATGGCTACACCTTC.

The chain has TRBV2 and TRBJ1-2, with D perhaps matching TRBD1 (5 bases). Germline-derived CDR1 and CDR2 are SNHLY and FYNNEI. The CDR3 is 13 amino acids. Trimming stripped 7 bases from V and 4 bases from J, with 13 bases between. DNA for the CDR3: TGTGCCAGCACTAAATTGGACACCTATGGCTACACCTTC. Translated: CASTKLDTYGYTF.

This chain connects TRBV4-3 to TRBJ1-1; 9 bases line up with TRBD1. The CDR3 totals 14 residues. Trimming at V came to 3 bases and at J to 5 bases, leaving 4 bases not matched to a gene. Germline CDR1 is LGHNA and CDR2 is YSLEER. This CDR3 is CASSQTGGGTEAFF. Written as DNA, the CDR3 is TGCGCCAGCAGCCAGACAGGGGGAGGAACTGAAGCTTTCTTT.

A note on this clone: This CDR3 is also generated by other DNA sequences in the sample. The rearrangement joins TRBV4-3 to TRBJ1-3; D uncertain. This CDR3 is 13 amino acids long. The germline V gene has CDR1 LGHNA and CDR2 YSLEER. Trimming left V 3 bases short and J 0 bases short, with 3 bases between. CDR3 protein: CASSQGSGNTIYF. In DNA form, the CDR3 reads TGCGCCAGCAGCCAGGGCTCTGGAAACACCATATATTTT.

The chain employs TRBV9 and TRBJ2-1; tentative D call: TRBD1 (6 bases). Trimming shortened V by 3 bases and J by 6 bases, and 16 bases separated the two germline ends. The germline gives CDR1 SGDLS, CDR2 YYNGEE. The CDR3 totals 15 residues. The CDR3 is CASSAGKIGGNEQFF. The DNA of the CDR3 is TGTGCCAGCAGCGCGGGGAAAATAGGGGGCAATGAGCAGTTCTTC.

The chain combines TRBV11-2 with TRBJ2-7, with 10 nucleotides matching TRBD2. Germline values: CDR1 SGHAT, CDR2 FQNNGV. The V segment lost 2 bases and the J segment 6 bases; nucleotides outside the gene matches: 7. This CDR3 spans 15 amino acids. This CDR3 reads CASSLKREGLGEQYF. The CDR3 DNA sequence: TGTGCCAGCAGCTTAAAGCGGGAGGGGCTGGGCGAGCAGTACTTC.

J is TRBJ2-1 and V is TRBV2; D unclear. Germline loops: CDR1 SNHLY, CDR2 FYNNEI. V was shortened by 6 bases and J by 8 bases, with 14 bases between the two germline ends. CDR3 length: 13 residues. In DNA, the CDR3 is TGTGCCAGCAGCCCCCCATGGAACGATGAGCAGTTCTTC. Protein: CASSPPWNDEQFF.

The chain employs TRBV7-2 and TRBJ1-4; D gene unclear. The CDR3 length is 16 residues. Germline-derived CDR1 and CDR2 are SGHTA and FQGNSA. Trimming cost V 4 bases and J 2 bases, with 14 bases left between them. The chain's CDR3 is CASSSESWVTNEKLFF. CDR3 in DNA: TGTGCCAGCAGCTCCGAATCGTGGGTCACTAATGAAAAACTGTTTTTT.

The chain uses TRBV7-6 and TRBJ2-2; 8 nucleotides agree with TRBD1. Losses at the gene ends were 7 bases for V and 5 bases for J; bases not matched to a gene: 12. Germline V lookup: CDR1 SGHVS, CDR2 FNYEAQ. This CDR3 region has 16 residues. CDR3 sequence reads: CASTPIPQGVTGELFF. The CDR3 bases are TGTGCCAGCACCCCCATTCCACAGGGGGTGACCGGGGAGCTGTTTTTT.

The chain has TRBV15 and TRBJ2-7; TRBD1 agrees at 8 bases. Germline CDR1 LNHNV, CDR2 YYDKDF (reference sequence). Trimming removed 2 bases from V and 3 bases from J; junction bases left unmatched: 6. This CDR3 spans 15 amino acids. In DNA, the CDR3 is TGTGCCACCAGCAGAATACCGGGACAGGACTACGAGCAGTACTTC. This codes for CATSRIPGQDYEQYF.

The chain combines TRBV7-6 with TRBJ2-3; 7 positions agree with TRBD2. Germline CDR1 SGHVS, CDR2 FNYEAQ. Trimming at V came to 2 bases and at J to 4 bases, leaving 15 bases not matched to a gene. CDR3 size: 18 residues. This CDR3 reads CASSLIPWEGRRADTQYF. Here the CDR3 DNA reads TGTGCCAGCAGCTTAATCCCGTGGGAGGGCCGTAGGGCAGATACGCAGTATTTT.

The genes are TRBV6-1 and TRBJ1-4, with D possibly being TRBD1 (6 bases). Germline V lookup: CDR1 MNHNS, CDR2 SASEGT. Deletions cut 6 bases from V and 5 bases from J, with 10 bases between. This CDR3 is built from 13 residues. The CDR3 bases are TGTGCCAGCAGACAGGGATCCAATGAAAAACTGTTTTTT. It encodes CASRQGSNEKLFF.

The chain recombines TRBV10-3 with TRBJ1-5; D is perhaps TRBD1 (5 bases). Looked up from germline, CDR1 is ENHRY and CDR2 is SYGVKD. The CDR3 runs 14 residues. V lost 4 bases, J lost 4 bases, and 11 bases lay in between. The CDR3 coding sequence is TGTGCCATCAGTGCCCAGGGTCGTAATCAGCCCCAGCATTTT. Amino acid sequence: CAISAQGRNQPQHF.

The V call is TRBV14, the J call TRBJ2-7, with 10 bases identical to TRBD1. Per the germline V gene, CDR1 is SGHDN and CDR2 is FVKESK. The CDR3 runs 16 residues. Losses at the gene ends were 2 bases for V and 4 bases for J; bases not matched to a gene: 8. The CDR3 nucleotides read TGTGCCAGCAGCCAAAGGAGGGACAGGGGAGGGTACGAGCAGTACTTC. This gives the protein CASSQRRDRGGYEQYF.

The chain uses TRBV11-2 and TRBJ2-7; TRBD2 might be the D (6 bases). The CDR3 is 16 amino acids. The germline gives CDR1 SGHAT, CDR2 FQNNGV. V dropped 4 bases and J dropped 0 bases, with 16 bases sitting between them. The CDR3 DNA sequence: TGTGCCAGCAGCTCTACCCGGGGGAGGCCCTCCTACGAGCAGTACTTC. Amino acids: CASSSTRGRPSYEQYF.

This chain uses TRBV18 with TRBJ2-1, with D possibly matching TRBD2 (6 bases). Germline-derived CDR1 and CDR2 are KGHSH and LQKENI. CDR3 size: 15 residues. Deletions cut 2 bases from V and 4 bases from J, with 12 bases between. The CDR3 DNA follows: TGTGCCAGCTCACCATTTCCTAGCGAGTACAATGAGCAGTTCTTC. Translated: CASSPFPSEYNEQFF.

Concerning this clone: The same CDR3 can be traced to other DNA sequences in this sample. V and J are TRBV15 and TRBJ2-5, with D unresolved. The CDR3 covers 14 residues. Trimming stripped 1 base from V and 0 bases from J, with 6 bases between. Germline V gene data show CDR1 as LNHNV and CDR2 as YYDKDF (reference sequence). The CDR3: CATSRGRDQETQYF. DNA for the CDR3: TGTGCCACCAGCAGAGGACGGGACCAAGAGACCCAGTACTTC.

The V gene is TRBV4-3, the J gene TRBJ2-1; tentatively, D is TRBD1 or TRBD2 (5 bases each). CDR3 length: 16 amino acids. Germline V gene lookup returns CDR1 LGHNA and CDR2 YSLEER. V shed 0 bases and J shed 5 bases, with 14 bases lying between them. The CDR3 DNA follows: TGCGCCAGCAGCCAAGATTATGGGGGACGCAACAATGAGCAGTTCTTC. Its translation is CASSQDYGGRNNEQFF.

The V call is TRBV6-5, the J call TRBJ2-7, with 11 bases that match TRBD2. Trimming took 0 bases from V and 6 from J; bases not matched to a gene: 4. Germline assignment: CDR1 MNHEY and CDR2 SVGAGI. The CDR3 loop spans 15 amino acids. The CDR3 loop is CASSYSTSGTSEQYF. Here the CDR3 DNA reads TGTGCCAGCAGTTACTCGACTAGCGGGACTAGCGAGCAGTACTTC.

The CDR3 DNA sequence: TGCAGTGCCGAAAACCAAGAGACCCAGTACTTC. Translating gives CSAENQETQYF. V usage is TRBV20-1 and J usage is TRBJ2-5; D is unresolved. V shed 6 bases and J shed 0 bases, with 5 bases lying between them. Germline assignment: CDR1 DFQATT and CDR2 SNEGSKA (reference sequence). This CDR3 comprises 11 residues.

Written as DNA, the CDR3 is TGTGCCTGGAGTGATACAATTAGGGGACAGGGGAACTATGGCTACACCTTC. It specifies CAWSDTIRGQGNYGYTF. The chain combines TRBV30 with TRBJ1-2; 10 positions agree with TRBD1. The germline gives CDR1 GTSNPN, CDR2 SVGIG (reference sequence). The CDR3 is 17 residues long. Unmatched junction bases numbered 10, after V lost 1 base and J lost 2 bases. Complete variable domain (other parts from reference TRBV30 and TRBJ1-2): SQTIHQWPATLVQPVGSPLSLECTVEGTSNPNLYWYRQAAGRGLQLLFYSVGIGQISSEVPQNLSASRPQDRQFILSSKKLLLSDSGFYLCAWSDTIRGQGNYGYTFGSGTRLTVV.

The chain couples TRBV10-1 to TRBJ1-5; D is unclear. V lost 3 bases to trimming and J lost 5 bases, with 17 bases between them. Germline V CDR1 and CDR2: WNHNN, SYGVQD (reference sequence). The CDR3 runs to 16 residues. The CDR3 DNA is TGCGCCAGCAGTGAATCGGCCCAAAGAGTCGATCAGCCCCAGCATTTT. Protein product: CASSESAQRVDQPQHF.

This chain connects TRBV19 to TRBJ1-1, with 9 bases matching TRBD1. The junction had 11 bases not matched to a gene; V was cut back by 7 bases and J by 5 bases. The CDR3 is 15 residues long. Germline V lookup: CDR1 LNHDA, CDR2 SQIVND (reference sequence). CDR3 nucleotides: TGTGCCAGTATCCCTCAAGGGACAGGGAGGACTGAAGCTTTCTTT. Amino acids: CASIPQGTGRTEAFF.

This rearrangement joins TRBV7-6 to TRBJ2-1; the D gene is possibly TRBD2 (5 bases). Germline V gives CDR1 SGHVS, CDR2 FNYEAQ. The CDR3 extends over 12 amino acids. Trimming took off 3 bases at V and 10 bases at J, with 10 bases between the two ends. As DNA, the CDR3 is TGTGCCAGCAGCTTGGGCGGGCGGGAGCAGTTCTTC. It specifies CASSLGGREQFF.

This clone appeared once. The chain combines TRBV30 with TRBJ2-5, with 8 bases that match TRBD1. CDR1 and CDR2 from the germline V gene are GTSNPN and SVGIG (reference sequence). The CDR3 has 12 residues. V lost 5 bases to trimming and J lost 6 bases; unmatched junction nucleotides: 5. The CDR3 nucleotides read TGTGCCTGGGACAGGGGACCGAAGACCCAGTACTTC. Amino acid sequence: CAWDRGPKTQYF.